This T cell receptor (beta chain) was obtained from a study of Ad26.COV2.S vaccination and SARS-CoV-2 variants. Study-level information: The vaccine Ad26.COV2.S was put into the muscle once, or twice with 56 days between.

The treatment here: over 15 received Ad26.COV2.S at low or high dose, single or two shots; several received placebo; per-sample allocation not given. Repertoires come from day 63 after the first vaccine or placebo injection. Built on an Ad26 vector, the vaccine expressed Wuhan-strain SARS-CoV-2 spike. Points on this clone: What it binds is unknown.

Method: immunoSEQ multiplex PCR; TCRdb's copy keeps in-frame clones and lacks some. The table shows about 500,000 clones, with around 89% occurring only once. Overall study findings and caveats: Analyses of TCR breadth and depth may have underestimated total T cell responses. Breadth, reportedly substantial, characterized the spike-specific CD8+ and CD4+ T cell responses after vaccination.

The sample was peripheral blood, taken in a trial of Ad26.COV2.S vaccine versus placebo. The receptor's source is a person between 18 and 60 years old who received the Ad26.COV2.S COVID-19 vaccine or a placebo.

The CDR3: CASRGRRGSTGELFF. The CDR3 coding sequence is TGTGCCAGCAGGGGGAGGAGGGGATCCACCGGGGAGCTGTTTTTT. The chain is built from TRBV28 and TRBJ2-2, with TRBD2 as a possible D gene (6 bases). The CDR3 spans 15 residues. V lost 6 bases to trimming and J lost 4 bases, with 15 bases between them. In germline, CDR1 is MDHEN, CDR2 SYDVKM.